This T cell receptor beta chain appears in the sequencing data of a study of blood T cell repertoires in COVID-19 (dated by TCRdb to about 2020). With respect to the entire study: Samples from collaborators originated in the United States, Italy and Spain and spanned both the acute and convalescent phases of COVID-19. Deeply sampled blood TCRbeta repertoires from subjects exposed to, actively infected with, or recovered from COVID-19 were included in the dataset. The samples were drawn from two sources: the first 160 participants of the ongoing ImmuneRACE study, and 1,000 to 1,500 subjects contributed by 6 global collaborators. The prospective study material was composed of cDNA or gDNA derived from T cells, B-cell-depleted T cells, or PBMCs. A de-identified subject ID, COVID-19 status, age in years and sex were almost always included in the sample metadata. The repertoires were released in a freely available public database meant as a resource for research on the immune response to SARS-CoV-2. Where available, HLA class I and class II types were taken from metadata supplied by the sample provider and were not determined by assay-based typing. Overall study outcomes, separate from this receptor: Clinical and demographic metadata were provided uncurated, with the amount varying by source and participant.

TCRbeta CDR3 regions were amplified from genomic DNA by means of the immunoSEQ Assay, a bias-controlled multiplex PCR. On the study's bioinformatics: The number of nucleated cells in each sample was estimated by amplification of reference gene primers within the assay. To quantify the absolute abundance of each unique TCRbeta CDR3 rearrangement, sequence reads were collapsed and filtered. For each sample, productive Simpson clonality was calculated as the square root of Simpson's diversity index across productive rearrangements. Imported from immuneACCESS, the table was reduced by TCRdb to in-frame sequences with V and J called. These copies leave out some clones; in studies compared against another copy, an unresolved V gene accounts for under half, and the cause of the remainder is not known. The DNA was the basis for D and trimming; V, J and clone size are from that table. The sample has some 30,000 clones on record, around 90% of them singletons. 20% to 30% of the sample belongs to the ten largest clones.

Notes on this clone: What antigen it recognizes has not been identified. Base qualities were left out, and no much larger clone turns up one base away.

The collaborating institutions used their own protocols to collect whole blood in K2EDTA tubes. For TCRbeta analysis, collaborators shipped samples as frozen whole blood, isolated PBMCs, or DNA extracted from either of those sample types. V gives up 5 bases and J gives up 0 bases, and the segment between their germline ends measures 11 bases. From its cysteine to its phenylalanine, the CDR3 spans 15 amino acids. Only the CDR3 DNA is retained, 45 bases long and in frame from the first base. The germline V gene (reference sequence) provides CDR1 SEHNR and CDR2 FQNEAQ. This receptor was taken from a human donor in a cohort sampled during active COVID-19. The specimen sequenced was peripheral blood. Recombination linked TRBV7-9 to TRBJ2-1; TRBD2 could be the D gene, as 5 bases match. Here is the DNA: TGTGCCAGCAGCCCCCCGGGGAACTCCTACAATGAGCAGTTCTTC. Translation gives CASSPPGNSYNEQFF.